What follows are 27 T cell receptor beta chains derived from one specimen sequenced in a study of glioma-infiltrating T cells after dendritic cell vaccination. Produced via immunoSEQ multiplex PCR; TCRdb's table is partial and in-frame only. The sample comprises more than 55,000 clones, more than 75% of which are singletons, and approximately 8.9% rests with the top ten. This sample's time point: after dendritic cell vaccination, including at tumor progression/relapse. The sample in question was blood, obtained after dendritic cell vaccination. These TCRs come from a human donor with glioblastoma.

This clone was observed once. The chain employs TRBV19 and TRBJ1-2, with unresolved D. Germline CDR1 and CDR2: LNHDA and SQIVND (reference sequence). The CDR3 extends over 14 amino acids. Trimming stripped 5 bases from V and 2 bases from J, with 12 bases between. The CDR3 nucleotides are TGTGCCAGTAGTGGGCTTGACGGAAACTATGGCTACACCTTC. Translation gives CASSGLDGNYGYTF.

The rearrangement uses TRBV25-1 and TRBJ2-7, with unresolved D. The V gene lost 3 bases and the J gene lost 5 bases, with 11 bases spanning the gap. CDR1 is MGHDK, CDR2 SYGVNS, per germline. CDR3 size: 13 residues. The DNA for the CDR3 is TGTGCCAGCAGTGAGCGCCCATCTGACGAGCAGTACTTC. Encoded protein: CASSERPSDEQYF.

This clone was seen a single time. This chain joins TRBV30 and TRBJ2-6, with D perhaps matching TRBD2 (6 bases). This CDR3 has 15 amino acids. Between the trimmed V and J ends, which lost 0 bases and 2 bases, there was a span of 8 bases. The germline gives CDR1 GTSNPN, CDR2 SVGIG (reference sequence). CDR3 DNA: TGTGCCTGGAGTGTACGGGGGACTGGGGCCAACGTCCTGACTTTC. This translates into CAWSVRGTGANVLTF.

The chain combines TRBV27 with TRBJ2-7; the match to TRBD2 covers 15 bases. The germline CDR1 and CDR2 sequences are MNHEY and SMNVEV (reference sequence). V was pared by 5 bases and J by 9 bases, with 8 bases of the junction left unmatched. CDR3 length: 15 residues. CDR3 bases: TGTGCCAGCAGTCGCTGGACTAGCGGGGGGGCCCGGCAGTACTTC. Translation gives CASSRWTSGGARQYF.

The table lists this clone with a count of one. The chain is built from TRBV5-1 and TRBJ2-5; TRBD2 matches at 12 bases. The trim removed 2 bases at V and 2 bases at J, leaving 13 bases unmatched. The CDR3 covers 19 residues. The germline CDR1 and CDR2 sequences are SGHRS and YFSETQ. The CDR3 DNA follows: TGCGCCAGCAGCTTTCCGACTAGCGGGGGACACGACGCGCAAGAGACCCAGTACTTC. This gives the protein CASSFPTSGGHDAQETQYF.

This chain joins TRBV2 and TRBJ2-5; maybe TRBD1 (6 bases). Trimming cost V 4 bases and J 2 bases, with 11 bases left between them. The CDR3 is 14 amino acids. CDR1 SNHLY and CDR2 FYNNEI come from the germline V gene. CDR3 sequence: CASSADSLQETQYF. CDR3 coding DNA: TGTGCCAGCAGTGCGGACAGCCTACAAGAGACCCAGTACTTC.

The chain recombines TRBV4-3 with TRBJ1-4; D is possibly TRBD1 (6 bases). The CDR3 covers 15 residues. Germline CDR1 and CDR2: LGHNA and YSLEER. The V and J ends lost 1 base and 8 bases respectively, with 14 bases between them. The CDR3, as DNA: TGCGCCAGCAGCCAAGGAGGGGGGGTTCAGGAAAAACTGTTTTTT. Translation gives CASSQGGGVQEKLFF.

This chain links TRBV30 with TRBJ1-4; TRBD1 matches at 7 bases. Germline values: CDR1 GTSNPN, CDR2 SVGIG (reference sequence). The CDR3 length is 15 residues. V shed 3 bases and J 0 bases; nucleotides not matched to a gene: 4. The CDR3 DNA reads as TGTGCCTGGAGCAAAGGGACAGCAACTAATGAAAAACTGTTTTTT. Translation gives CAWSKGTATNEKLFF.

The chain combines TRBV10-3 with TRBJ2-7; TRBD1 matches 11 bases. The V and J ends lost 5 bases and 3 bases, in that order; junction bases with no gene match: 6. This CDR3 contains 15 residues. Per the germline V gene, CDR1 is ENHRY and CDR2 is SYGVKD. This CDR3 reads CAISRDRGSIYEQYF. CDR3 sequence (DNA): TGTGCCATCAGTCGGGACAGGGGGTCGATCTACGAGCAGTACTTC.

This rearrangement joins TRBV6-4 to TRBJ2-3, with 9 bases matching TRBD2. Germline V lookup: CDR1 MRHNA, CDR2 SNTAGT. The CDR3 covers 17 residues. The V gene end was trimmed by 0 bases and the J gene end by 4 bases; junction bases not matched to a gene: 8. CDR3 sequence (DNA): TGTGCCAGCAGTGACTCGAGCAGCGGGGGGCCCGCAGATACGCAGTATTTT. It translates to CASSDSSSGGPADTQYF.

The genes are TRBV19 and TRBJ1-6; a weak D match, TRBD1 (5 bases). Germline V gene data show CDR1 as LNHDA and CDR2 as SQIVND (reference sequence). The CDR3 loop spans 17 amino acids. The germline V and J ends were trimmed by 5 bases and 7 bases, with 21 bases remaining between them. The CDR3 loop reads CASSPIIRSGRNSPLHF. The CDR3 region has the DNA TGTGCCAGTAGTCCCATAATTCGGTCAGGGCGCAATTCACCCCTCCACTTT.

This clone came up once. This chain connects TRBV7-2 to TRBJ2-2, with D maybe TRBD2 (6 bases). CDR3 length: 16 residues. The V end lost 6 bases, the J end lost 3 bases, and 17 bases lay between the germline ends. Germline V gene lookup returns CDR1 SGHTA and CDR2 FQGNSA. The CDR3 sequence: CASSPREIGYTGELFF. CDR3 nucleotides: TGTGCCAGCAGTCCCCGGGAGATCGGATACACCGGGGAGCTGTTTTTT. The whole variable domain, remainder taken from reference TRBV7-2 and TRBJ2-2, is GAGVSQSPSNKVTEKGKDVELRCDPISGHTALYWYRQSLGQGLEFLIYFQGNSAPDKSGLPSDRFSAERTGGSVSTLTIQRTQQEDSAVYLCASSPREIGYTGELFFGEGSRLTVL.

This chain connects TRBV7-9 to TRBJ2-2, with no clear D. This CDR3 spans 15 amino acids. V was clipped by 4 bases and J by 0 bases, with 9 bases between them. Germline CDR1 and CDR2: SEHNR and FQNEAQ (reference sequence). CDR3 nucleotide sequence: TGTGCCAGCAGCTCCACGACTGCGAACACCGGGGAGCTGTTTTTT. Translated: CASSSTTANTGELFF.

This clone was recorded only once. The V and J genes are TRBV7-6 and TRBJ1-1; no clear D. This CDR3 has 13 amino acids. Germline lookup yields CDR1 SGHVS and CDR2 FNYEAQ. With 1 base removed from V and 1 base from J, the gap between germline ends came to 4 bases. CDR3 sequence reads: CASSLEQNTEAFF. The CDR3, as DNA: TGTGCCAGCAGCTTAGAACAGAACACTGAAGCTTTCTTT.

This CDR3 reads CASSGTSAYEQYF. The CDR3 DNA reads as TGTGCCAGCAGCGGGACTTCAGCCTACGAGCAGTACTTC. V usage is TRBV2 and J usage is TRBJ2-7, with D maybe TRBD2 (6 bases). Germline V gene lookup returns CDR1 SNHLY and CDR2 FYNNEI. This CDR3 spans 13 amino acids. V was cut by 6 bases and J by 2 bases, with 11 bases left in between.

This chain joins TRBV5-1 and TRBJ2-5; TRBD2 matches at 13 bases. Germline V lookup: CDR1 SGHRS, CDR2 YFSETQ. The CDR3 is 18 residues long. V lost 0 bases, J lost 1 base, and 6 bases stayed unmatched. CDR3 region: CASSLGLAGGPIQETQYF. For the CDR3, the DNA is TGCGCCAGCAGCTTGGGACTAGCGGGGGGCCCTATCCAAGAGACCCAGTACTTC. Supplemented by reference TRBV5-1 and TRBJ2-5, the full variable domain reads KAGVTQTPRYLIKTRGQQVTLSCSPISGHRSVSWYQQTPGQGLQFLFEYFSETQRNKGNFPGRFSGRQFSNSRSEMNVSTLELGDSALYLCASSLGLAGGPIQETQYFGPGTRLLVL.

The CDR3 nucleotides are TGTGCCAGCAGTCGGAAGGGTTGGGGACTCCATCCCTACGAGCAGTACTTC. Protein product: CASSRKGWGLHPYEQYF. The J gene is TRBJ2-7, the V gene TRBV27; possibly TRBD2 for D (6 bases). V was clipped by 5 bases and J by 2 bases, with 22 bases between them. Germline CDR1 reads MNHEY; CDR2 reads SMNVEV (reference sequence). The CDR3 length is 17 residues.

This clone is deemed medium-sized. Other DNA sequences in the sample encode the same CDR3. The V and J genes are TRBV27 and TRBJ1-6; tentative D call: TRBD1 (5 bases). The length of the CDR3 is 16 residues. V lost 3 bases to trimming and J lost 0 bases, with 9 bases between them. Germline assignment: CDR1 MNHEY and CDR2 SMNVEV (reference sequence). In nucleotides, the CDR3 is TGTGCCAGCAGTTTGGAGGGGCGCTCCTATAATTCACCCCTCCACTTT. Translated: CASSLEGRSYNSPLHF.

This clone came up once. The chain is built from TRBV28 and TRBJ2-4; 9 bases match TRBD1. J was trimmed by 3 bases and V by 7 bases; bases with no gene match: 7. Germline CDR1 MDHEN, CDR2 SYDVKM. The CDR3 length is 15 residues. The CDR3: CASNPQGAGKNIQYF. In nucleotides, the CDR3 is TGTGCCAGCAACCCACAGGGGGCCGGCAAAAACATTCAGTACTTC. Full variable domain (rest looked up from reference TRBV28 and TRBJ2-4): DVKVTQSSRYLVKRTGEKVFLECVQDMDHENMFWYRQDPGLGLRLIYFSYDVKMKEKGDIPEGYSVSREKKERFSLILESASTNQTSMYLCASNPQGAGKNIQYFGAGTRLSVL.

J is TRBJ2-7 and V is TRBV6-5; no reliable D call. V was cut by 8 bases and J by 0 bases, with 14 bases left in between. In germline, CDR1 is MNHEY, CDR2 SVGAGI. The CDR3 spans 14 residues. CDR3 nucleotide sequence: TGTGCCAGCCAGACTGCCCCGAGCTCCTACGAGCAGTACTTC. This sequence encodes CASQTAPSSYEQYF.

The chain recombines TRBV5-1 with TRBJ2-2; a weak D match, TRBD2 (6 bases). CDR1 is SGHRS and CDR2 is YFSETQ in the germline V gene. The CDR3 is made up of 15 amino acids. V lost 3 bases and J lost 4, with 13 bases in between. CDR3 sequence reads: CASSSTSTGTGELFF. Here the CDR3 DNA reads TGCGCCAGCAGCTCGACTAGTACTGGCACCGGGGAGCTGTTTTTT.

The chain has TRBV11-3 and TRBJ2-3; D might be TRBD1 (6 bases). Trimming pared 10 bases from V and 4 bases from J, leaving 18 bases between. Germline lookup yields CDR1 SGHNT and CDR2 YENEEA. The CDR3 sequence is 14 residues long. CDR3 in DNA: TGTGCCACGGGTCCCAGGGGTGGTCCAGATACGCAGTATTTT. As protein: CATGPRGGPDTQYF.

This clone has a handful of counts. V usage is TRBV2 and J usage is TRBJ1-5; the D is unclear. Trimming took off 0 bases at V and 3 bases at J, with 15 bases between the two ends. This CDR3 region has 17 residues. From germline, CDR1 is SNHLY and CDR2 FYNNEI. The CDR3 spells CASSEAQYGLTNQPQHF. CDR3 DNA sequence: TGTGCCAGCAGTGAAGCGCAGTATGGCCTTACCAATCAGCCCCAGCATTTT.

The sample holds a few counts of this clone. The chain combines TRBV6-5 with TRBJ2-7, with D perhaps TRBD2 (5 bases). Trimming left V 4 bases short and J 6 bases short, with 19 bases between. Germline CDR1 is MNHEY and CDR2 is SVGAGI. This CDR3 is built from 15 residues. DNA of the CDR3: TGTGCCAGCAGTTGGTCAGCTGGGAGAAGATTCGAGCAGTACTTC. This gives the protein CASSWSAGRRFEQYF.

The J gene is TRBJ2-2, the V gene TRBV30, with 15 nucleotides matching TRBD2. Germline V gives CDR1 GTSNPN, CDR2 SVGIG (reference sequence). V lost 5 bases, J lost 0 bases, and 7 bases stayed unmatched. CDR3 length equals 18 residues. The CDR3 nucleotides are TGTGCCTGGGCTGGGACTAGCGGGGGGACCGCGAACACCGGGGAGCTGTTTTTT. It encodes CAWAGTSGGTANTGELFF.

This clone has more than one count but fewer than ten. The rearrangement links TRBV19 to TRBJ1-6, with 8 bases matching TRBD1. Germline lookup yields CDR1 LNHDA and CDR2 SQIVND (reference sequence). With 9 bases clipped from V and 11 bases from J, the junction kept 9 bases outside the gene matches. The CDR3 totals 13 residues. The CDR3 nucleotides are TGTGCCAGCCGGGACAGGAATACTACACCCCTCCACTTT. It specifies CASRDRNTTPLHF.

The rearrangement joins TRBV25-1 to TRBJ2-5, with TRBD1 matching over 7 bases. The V gene end was trimmed by 8 bases and the J gene end by 5 bases; junction bases not matched to a gene: 14. Germline V lookup: CDR1 MGHDK, CDR2 SYGVNS. The CDR3 has 15 amino acids. As DNA, the CDR3 is TGTGCCAGCGATGTAGACAGGGAACGTAATGAGACCCAGTACTTC. Its translation: CASDVDRERNETQYF.